This T cell receptor (beta chain) emerged from a study of blood T cell repertoires in COVID-19. Sequenced by immunoSEQ multiplex PCR; TCRdb stores in-frame clones only, minus some. The table lists about 130,000 clones, around 85% of them singletons. The V gene's germline CDR1 is SGHDT and CDR2 YYEEEE. The CDR3 has 14 amino acids. J lost 9 bases, V lost 0 bases, and 3 bases had no gene match. The receptor was derived from a woman aged 45-65 years with acute or convalescent COVID-19. The sequenced material came from peripheral blood. V is TRBV5-6 and J is TRBJ2-1, with 10 bases matching TRBD2. This CDR3 is CASSLVSSGSEQFF. The CDR3 bases are TGTGCCAGCAGCTTGGTGTCTAGCGGGAGTGAGCAGTTCTTC.